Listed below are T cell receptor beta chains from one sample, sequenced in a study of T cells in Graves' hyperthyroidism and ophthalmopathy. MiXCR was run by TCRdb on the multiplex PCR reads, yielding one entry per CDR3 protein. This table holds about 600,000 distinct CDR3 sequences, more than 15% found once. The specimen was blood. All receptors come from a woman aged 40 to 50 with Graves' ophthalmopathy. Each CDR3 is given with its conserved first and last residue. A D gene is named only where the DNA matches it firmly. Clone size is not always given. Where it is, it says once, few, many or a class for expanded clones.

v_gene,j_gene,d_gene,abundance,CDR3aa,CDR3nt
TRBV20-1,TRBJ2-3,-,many,CSAGGDPDTQYF,TGCAGTGCCGGGGGAGATCCAGATACGCAGTATTTT
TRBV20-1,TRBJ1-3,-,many,CSAISGNTIYF,TGCAGTGCTATTTCCGGAAACACCATATATTTT
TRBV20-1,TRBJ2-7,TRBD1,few,CSAHKDRGNEQYF,TGCAGTGCACATAAGGACAGGGGAAACGAGCAGTACTTC
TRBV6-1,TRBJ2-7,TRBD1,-,CASSEFGTGPPYEQYF,TGTGCCAGCAGTGAATTTGGGACAGGGCCGCCCTACGAGCAGTACTTC
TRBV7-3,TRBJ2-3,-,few,CASSLSPTTVRLDTQYF,TGTGCCAGCAGCCTCTCCCCCACGACGGTGCGGTTAGATACGCAGTATTTT
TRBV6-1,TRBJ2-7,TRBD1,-,CASSFRGIRYEQYF,TGTGCCAGCAGTTTCAGGGGGATTCGGTACGAGCAGTACTTC
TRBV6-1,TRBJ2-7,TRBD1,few,CASSPSGQGEQYF,TGTGCCAGCAGTCCCAGTGGACAGGGCGAGCAGTACTTC
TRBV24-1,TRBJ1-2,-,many,CATSDSDRHYGYTF,TGTGCCACCAGTGATTCCGACAGACACTATGGCTACACCTTC
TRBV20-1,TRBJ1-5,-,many,CSAEKQGNQPQHF,TGCAGTGCTGAAAAGCAGGGCAATCAGCCCCAGCATTTT
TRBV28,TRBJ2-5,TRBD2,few,CASRTTSGQETQYF,TGTGCCAGCAGAACCACTAGCGGCCAAGAGACCCAGTACTTC
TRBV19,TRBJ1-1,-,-,CASTGAPRNTEAFF,TGTGCCAGTACGGGGGCGCCGAGGAACACTGAAGCTTTCTTT
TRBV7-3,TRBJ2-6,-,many,CASSSNPKSGANVLTF,TGTGCCAGCAGCTCCAACCCAAAATCTGGGGCCAACGTCCTGACTTTC
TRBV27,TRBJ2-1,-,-,CASNIADDSTPSSYNEQFF,TGTGCCAGCAACATAGCTGACGACAGCACCCCGAGCTCCTACAATGAGCAGTTCTTC
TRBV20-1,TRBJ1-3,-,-,CSAQDSFSGNTIYF,TGCAGTGCGCAGGACAGTTTTTCTGGAAACACCATATATTTT
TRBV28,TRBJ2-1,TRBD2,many,CASSSTGTSRYNEQFF,TGTGCCAGCAGTTCTACCGGGACTAGCAGATACAATGAGCAGTTCTTC
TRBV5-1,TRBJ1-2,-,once,CASSFQGEGGYTF,TGCGCCAGCAGCTTCCAGGGAGAAGGAGGCTACACCTTC
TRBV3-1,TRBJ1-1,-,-,CASSGDGKQEAFF,TGTGCCAGCAGCGGCGACGGTAAACAAGAAGCTTTCTTT
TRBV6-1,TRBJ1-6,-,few,CASSEDGGVGSPLHF,TGTGCCAGCAGTGAAGATGGCGGCGTGGGGTCACCCCTCCACTTT
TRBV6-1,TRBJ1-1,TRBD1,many,CASSPWTGNTEAFF,TGTGCCAGCAGCCCCTGGACAGGGAACACTGAAGCTTTCTTT
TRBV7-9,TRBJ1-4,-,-,CASSKGEGVGTNEKLFF,TGTGCCAGCAGCAAGGGCGAGGGAGTAGGAACTAATGAAAAACTGTTTTTT
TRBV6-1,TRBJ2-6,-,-,CASSLGFRDGSGANVLTF,TGTGCCAGCAGTCTAGGATTCCGGGACGGCTCTGGGGCCAACGTCCTGACTTTC
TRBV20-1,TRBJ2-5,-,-,CSAMRGQDAIQETQYF,TGCAGTGCTATGCGGGGGCAAGACGCTATCCAAGAGACCCAGTACTTC
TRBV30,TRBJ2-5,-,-,CAWSVRGEDYQLQTQYF,TGTGCCTGGAGTGTAAGAGGGGAGGACTACCAGCTCCAGACCCAGTACTTC
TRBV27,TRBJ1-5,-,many,CASSLYSVSNQPQHF,TGTGCCAGCAGTTTATACTCAGTTAGCAATCAGCCCCAGCATTTT
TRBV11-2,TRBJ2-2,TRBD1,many,CASSFRTGHTGELFF,TGTGCCAGCAGCTTCCGGACAGGACACACCGGGGAGCTGTTTTTT
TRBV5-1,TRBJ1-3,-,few,CASSLEAQGGNTIYF,TGCGCCAGCAGCTTGGAGGCCCAGGGTGGAAACACCATATATTTT
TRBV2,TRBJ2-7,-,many,CASSEYRTSYEQYF,TGTGCCAGCAGTGAATACAGGACCTCCTACGAGCAGTACTTC
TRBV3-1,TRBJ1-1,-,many,CASSQDSPMNTEAFF,TGTGCCAGCAGCCAAGATAGTCCAATGAACACTGAAGCTTTCTTT
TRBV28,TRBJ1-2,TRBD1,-,CASSSPGQGLEGYTF,TGTGCCAGCAGTAGCCCGGGACAGGGGCTTGAAGGCTACACCTTC
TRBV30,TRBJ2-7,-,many,CAWSVYYEQYF,TGTGCCTGGAGTGTGTACTACGAGCAGTACTTC